This T cell receptor beta chain was sequenced during a study of blood T cell repertoires in COVID-19. Study background: Samples representing acute and convalescent COVID-19 were sourced from the United States, Italy and Spain. PBMCs, B-cell-depleted T cells, or T cells were the source of the cDNA or gDNA that made up the material.

In germline, CDR1 is SNHLY, CDR2 FYNNEI. V was shortened by 4 bases and J by 1 base, with 7 bases between the two germline ends. This CDR3 has 13 amino acids. Original handling: Reference gene primer amplification gave nucleated cell count estimates. The repertoire was sequenced with immunoSEQ multiplex PCR; TCRdb's copy has only in-frame clones and lacks some. V, J and clone size are taken as reported in that table, and D and trimming were inferred from the DNA itself. The sample includes 60,000 or so clones, about nine tenths of them seen just once. Sequencing was done on a sample of peripheral blood. The V call is TRBV2, the J call TRBJ1-1; D is unclear. The receptor was isolated from a human donor with acute or convalescent COVID-19. The donor label of this sample is uncertain. The CDR3 loop reads CASSGHTNTEAFF. The CDR3 DNA sequence: TGTGCCAGCAGTGGTCACACGAACACTGAAGCTTTCTTT.